The T cell receptor beta chain under discussion was sequenced for a study of technical replicates of blood from several donors. The germline CDR1 and CDR2 sequences are MDHEN and SYDVKM. CDR3 length equals 17 residues. Deletions cut 2 bases from V and 0 bases from J, with 11 bases between. The table came from immunoSEQ multiplex PCR; TCRdb's copy has only in-frame clones and leaves some out. The sample has about 100,000 clones, 96% seen once; the top ten hold around 0.2%. Specimen: T cells isolated from PBMCs. The clonotype comes from a human donor in good health. V usage is TRBV28 and J usage is TRBJ2-6, with a possible D match to TRBD2 (5 bases). Here the CDR3 reads CASSLIRESSGANVLTF. The CDR3 nucleotides are TGTGCCAGCAGTTTAATTCGGGAAAGCTCTGGGGCCAACGTCCTGACTTTC.